Each of the 30 T cell receptor beta chains below was sequenced from the same sample in a study of blood T cells in healthy people across ages. Together with a sample-barcoded 5' primer, a J-beta primer mix was included in a second PCR lasting about 7 to 11 cycles. In TCRdb, the 5' RACE reads were re-called with MiXCR into one record per CDR3 protein. Of more than 600,000 distinct CDR3 sequences listed, 20% to 30% were seen once; the top ten hold more than 8.5%. These records were also assigned to another study, of T cells of mothers and their children.

The sample was blood. The receptors were sampled from a boy younger than 18 in good health.

The chain carries TRBV12-3 or TRBV12-4 and TRBJ2-3; 14 bases are a match to TRBD2. The ends lost 4 bases at V and 2 bases at J; junction bases unmatched: 5. CDR3 length: 17 residues. The CDR3, as DNA: TGTGCCAGCAGTTCGGGACTAGCGGGAGCCATCACAGATACGCAGTATTTT. It encodes CASSSGLAGAITDTQYF.

This chain uses TRBV28 with TRBJ2-5; maybe TRBD1 (7 bases). Trimming took 8 bases from V and 2 from J, leaving 15 bases between them. The CDR3 has 14 residues. The V gene's germline CDR1 is MDHEN and CDR2 SYDVKM. CDR3 sequence: CASSRRDRQETQYF. The CDR3 region has the DNA TGTGCCAGCTCGAGGAGGGACAGACAAGAGACCCAGTACTTC. Full variable domain (rest looked up from reference TRBV28 and TRBJ2-5): DVKVTQSSRYLVKRTGEKVFLECVQDMDHENMFWYRQDPGLGLRLIYFSYDVKMKEKGDIPEGYSVSREKKERFSLILESASTNQTSMYLCASSRRDRQETQYFGPGTRLLVL.

V usage is TRBV7-2 and J usage is TRBJ2-7; D is possibly TRBD2 (7 bases). Trimming cost V 5 bases and J 2 bases, with 16 bases left between them. This CDR3 is built from 15 residues. Germline loops: CDR1 SGHTA, CDR2 FQGNSA. This CDR3 reads CASSTRAGATYEQYF. For the CDR3, the DNA is TGTGCCAGCAGCACCCGGGCGGGGGCCACCTACGAGCAGTACTTC.

This rearrangement joins TRBV27 to TRBJ1-2; 8 nucleotides agree with TRBD1. CDR1 is MNHEY, CDR2 SMNVEV, per germline (reference sequence). Unmatched junction bases numbered 2, after V lost 6 bases and J lost 8 bases. The CDR3 is 11 residues long. As DNA, the CDR3 is TGTGCCAGCAGACAGGGGGAGGGCTACACCTTC. Residues: CASRQGEGYTF.

This chain links TRBV7-3 with TRBJ1-1; D possibly corresponds to TRBD1 (6 bases). Trimming took 2 bases from V and 1 from J, leaving 20 bases between them. The CDR3 runs to 18 residues. Germline CDR1 reads SGHTA; CDR2 reads FQGTGA. The CDR3 region has the DNA TGTGCCAGCAGCTTAGGGGCCGGGGGGCCCGGGGGGAACACTGAAGCTTTCTTT. Amino acid sequence: CASSLGAGGPGGNTEAFF.

The V gene is TRBV7-6, the J gene TRBJ1-1, with D unresolved. The CDR3 is made up of 15 amino acids. Trimming cost V 0 bases and J 0 bases, with 8 bases left between them. CDR1 SGHVS and CDR2 FNYEAQ come from the germline V gene. Here the CDR3 reads CASSLAVQMNTEAFF. The CDR3 DNA reads TGTGCCAGCAGCTTAGCGGTGCAGATGAACACTGAAGCTTTCTTT.

Regarding this clonotype: Because it lacks the conserved phenylalanine or tryptophan at the end, this CDR3 is likely a read error. This chain connects TRBV7-6 to TRBJ2-3, with 11 bases aligning to TRBD2. The CDR3 has 21 residues. Per germline, CDR1 SGHVS and CDR2 FNYEAQ. The ends lost 0 bases at V and 3 bases at J; junction bases unmatched: 17. In nucleotides, the CDR3 is TGTGCCAGCAGCTTAGCGCCTCTAGAGTCTAGCGGGGGGCTAGGTACAGATACGCAGTATCTT. It codes for CASSLAPLESSGGLGTDTQYL.

This clonotype has only a few counts. This chain connects TRBV11-2 to TRBJ1-2; 7 bases fit TRBD1. This CDR3 has 14 amino acids. V dropped 3 bases and J dropped 4; count of bases not matched to a gene: 5. Germline assignment: CDR1 SGHAT and CDR2 FQNNGV. The CDR3 loop reads CASSLGGQAYGYTF. The DNA for the CDR3 is TGTGCCAGCAGCTTGGGTGGACAGGCCTATGGCTACACCTTC.

The chain uses TRBV15 and TRBJ2-7; D is perhaps TRBD2 (5 bases). V lost 1 base to trimming and J lost 4 bases, with 14 bases between them. CDR1 and CDR2 (germline): LNHNV, YYDKDF (reference sequence). The CDR3 has 15 residues. CDR3 region: CATSRATGEWYEQYF. The CDR3, as DNA: TGTGCCACCAGCAGAGCTACCGGGGAATGGTACGAGCAGTACTTC.

J is TRBJ1-4 and V is TRBV2; no firm D call. Germline-derived CDR1 and CDR2 are SNHLY and FYNNEI. Trimming removed 3 bases at V and 6 bases at J, with 8 bases between. The CDR3 extends over 13 amino acids. CDR3 region: CASSDHEDEKLFF. CDR3 DNA sequence: TGTGCCAGCAGTGATCACGAGGATGAAAAACTGTTTTTT.

V is TRBV6-1 and J is TRBJ1-2; possible D gene TRBD1, 5 bases. The length of the CDR3 is 15 residues. The germline V and J ends were trimmed by 0 bases and 2 bases, with 10 bases remaining between them. Per germline, CDR1 MNHNS and CDR2 SASEGT. DNA of the CDR3: TGTGCCAGCAGTGAAGCCCCCAGGGCCAACTATGGCTACACCTTC. Translated, it gives CASSEAPRANYGYTF.

This clonotype was seen a handful of times. The chain employs TRBV5-1 and TRBJ2-1, with TRBD2 identical over 13 bases. Unmatched junction bases numbered 8, after V lost 5 bases and J lost 6 bases. CDR3 length: 16 residues. Germline V gene lookup returns CDR1 SGHRS and CDR2 YFSETQ. The CDR3 DNA reads as TGCGCCAGCAGGGCAACTAGCGGGAGGGCCGGCAATGAGCAGTTCTTC. As protein: CASRATSGRAGNEQFF.

There are a few counts of this clonotype. The V call is TRBV11-2, the J call TRBJ2-5, with a tentative D call TRBD1 (5 bases). V was shortened by 0 bases and J by 11 bases, with 13 bases between the two germline ends. The CDR3 has 13 amino acids. Per the germline V gene, CDR1 is SGHAT and CDR2 is FQNNGV. The CDR3 is CASSLDWGAEQYF. CDR3 DNA: TGTGCCAGCAGCTTAGATTGGGGCGCGGAGCAGTACTTC.

This clonotype has just a few counts. CDR3 amino acids: CSARLAPSYNEQFF. CDR3 coding DNA: TGCAGTGCAAGACTAGCCCCTTCCTACAATGAGCAGTTCTTC. V is TRBV20-1 and J is TRBJ2-1, with TRBD2 matching 7 bases. The CDR3 extends over 14 amino acids. Germline CDR1 is DFQATT and CDR2 is SNEGSKA (reference sequence). V shed 6 bases and J 1 base; nucleotides not matched to a gene: 6.

The chain joins TRBV2 to TRBJ2-3; D gene ambiguous. The CDR3 runs 14 residues. In germline, CDR1 is SNHLY, CDR2 FYNNEI. Trimming removed 0 bases at V and 2 bases at J, with 6 bases between. This CDR3 is CASSEARITDTQYF. In DNA, the CDR3 is TGTGCCAGCAGTGAAGCTAGAATCACAGATACGCAGTATTTT.

The chain joins TRBV7-8 to TRBJ2-5; D is possibly TRBD1 or TRBD2 (5 bases each). The end of the DNA fits TRBJ2-1 better, so the J call may be wrong. The CDR3 loop spans 16 amino acids. Germline V lookup: CDR1 SGHVS, CDR2 FQNEAQ. For the CDR3, the DNA is TGTGCCAGCAGCTTAGATATGGGGCAGGCGAGGGGTGAGCAGTTCTTC. Translating gives CASSLDMGQARGEQFF.

V gene TRBV29-1 combines with J gene TRBJ2-5, with D maybe TRBD1 (5 bases). The DNA end lines up better with TRBJ2-7; the J call may be wrong. CDR1 and CDR2 from the germline V gene are SQVTM and ANQGSEA. This CDR3 contains 13 residues. The CDR3 is CSVEDTFSYEQYF. The DNA of the CDR3 is TGCAGCGTTGAGGACACCTTCTCCTACGAGCAGTACTTC.

This chain links TRBV29-1 with TRBJ1-2; 7 bases are shared with TRBD1. The germline gives CDR1 SQVTM, CDR2 ANQGSEA. The CDR3 loop spans 16 amino acids. Trimming cost V 3 bases and J 4 bases; bases outside gene matches: 14. The CDR3 DNA follows: TGCAGCGTTGAGCAGTACAGGGGACGGCGTAGCTATGGCTACACCTTC. The encoded protein is CSVEQYRGRRSYGYTF.

Notes on this clonotype: One end of the junction does not line up with germline, which may come from a read error. V is TRBV12-5 and J is TRBJ1-6; 7 bases are shared with TRBD1. The germline gives CDR1 LGHNT, CDR2 FRNRAP. There are 16 residues in the CDR3. CDR3 in amino acids: CASGLGRTGPNSPLHF. As DNA, the CDR3 is TGTGCCAGTGGTTTGGGCCGGACAGGCCCTAATTCACCCCTCCACTTT.

CDR3 nucleotides: TGCAGCGTTCTGGCGATAGAAAACATTCAGTACTTC. This encodes CSVLAIENIQYF. This chain joins TRBV29-1 and TRBJ2-4; D is undetermined. This CDR3 is built from 12 residues. Germline CDR1 reads SQVTM; CDR2 reads ANQGSEA. Trimming took off 5 bases at V and 5 bases at J, with 10 bases between the two ends.

This chain connects TRBV5-1 to TRBJ2-7, with D possibly being TRBD2 (5 bases). Germline lookup yields CDR1 SGHRS and CDR2 YFSETQ. The CDR3 sequence is 15 residues long. The V gene lost 4 bases and the J gene lost 3 bases, with 17 bases spanning the gap. CDR3 nucleotide sequence: TGCGCCAGCAGCCCTTTCCGTGGGAGCAGCTACGAGCAGTACTTC. This encodes CASSPFRGSSYEQYF.

The chain employs TRBV28 and TRBJ2-5; 9 bases agree with TRBD1. The length of the CDR3 is 15 residues. Losses at the gene ends were 2 bases for V and 9 bases for J; bases not matched to a gene: 10. From germline, CDR1 is MDHEN and CDR2 SYDVKM. The CDR3 is CASSLNMGQGEAQYF. The CDR3 nucleotides read TGTGCCAGCAGTTTAAATATGGGACAGGGTGAGGCCCAGTACTTC.

The chain has TRBV6-6 and TRBJ1-2; 7 nucleotides line up with TRBD1. The CDR3 contains 17 residues. Germline CDR1 and CDR2: MNHNY and SVGAGI (reference sequence). V lost 4 bases and J lost 3; bases outside the gene matches: 14. For the CDR3, the DNA is TGTGCCAGCAGTTCGGGACAGACCTCGGCGGATGACTATGGCTACACCTTC. Translated: CASSSGQTSADDYGYTF.

A few counts support this clonotype. The V call is TRBV10-3, the J call TRBJ1-4; 7 bases are a match to TRBD1. Per the germline V gene, CDR1 is ENHRY and CDR2 is SYGVKD. The J segment lost 3 bases and the V segment lost 6 bases, leaving 4 bases of the junction unmatched. The CDR3 contains 14 residues. The CDR3: CAISTGVANEKLFF. The CDR3, as DNA: TGTGCCATCAGCACAGGGGTGGCTAATGAAAAACTGTTTTTT.

The chain uses TRBV20-1 and TRBJ2-1; 7 nucleotides align to TRBD1. The CDR3 spans 16 residues. Unmatched junction bases numbered 15, after V lost 3 bases and J lost 7 bases. Germline CDR1 and CDR2: DFQATT and SNEGSKA (reference sequence). CDR3 loop: CSASDRDKFSRNEQFF. The CDR3 DNA reads as TGCAGTGCTAGCGACAGGGATAAGTTTTCCCGAAATGAGCAGTTCTTC.

This chain uses TRBV7-9 with TRBJ1-4; D remains ambiguous. Germline CDR1 SEHNR, CDR2 FQNEAQ (reference sequence). Trimming left V 1 base short and J 5 bases short, with 11 bases between. The length of the CDR3 is 15 residues. This chain's CDR3 is CASSLEGTENEKLFF. The CDR3 DNA sequence: TGTGCCAGCAGCTTAGAGGGAACCGAGAATGAAAAACTGTTTTTT.

This rearrangement joins TRBV4-3 to TRBJ2-1; D unclear. Trimming took off 2 bases at V and 4 bases at J, with 9 bases between the two ends. The germline CDR1 and CDR2 sequences are LGHNA and YSLEER. The CDR3 length is 14 residues. This CDR3 is CASSQRASYNEQFF. DNA for the CDR3: TGCGCCAGCAGCCAAAGGGCCAGTTACAATGAGCAGTTCTTC.

This clonotype was detected only a few times. The chain couples TRBV20-1 to TRBJ1-2; TRBD1 is a possible D gene (6 bases). The CDR3 sequence is 15 residues long. V lost 6 bases and J lost 1, with 18 bases in between. Germline CDR1 and CDR2: DFQATT and SNEGSKA (reference sequence). DNA of the CDR3: TGCAGTGCCGATGCCTCGGGGGCGGGTAACTATGGCTACACCTTC. Amino acids: CSADASGAGNYGYTF.

The chain has TRBV20-1 and TRBJ1-2, with D unresolved. The CDR3 has 11 residues. Germline V gives CDR1 DFQATT, CDR2 SNEGSKA (reference sequence). V gave up 4 bases and J gave up 8 bases, with 11 bases separating them. The CDR3 is CSATVSRGYTF. The CDR3 bases are TGCAGTGCTACTGTTTCCCGCGGCTACACCTTC.

The chain uses TRBV29-1 and TRBJ2-1; the D gene is possibly TRBD1 (5 bases). The germline gives CDR1 SQVTM, CDR2 ANQGSEA. The CDR3 has 15 amino acids. V lost 5 bases and J lost 1, with 15 bases in between. The CDR3 DNA follows: TGCAGCGTTCCCTTCCAGGGAATATCCTACAATGAGCAGTTCTTC. This codes for CSVPFQGISYNEQFF.